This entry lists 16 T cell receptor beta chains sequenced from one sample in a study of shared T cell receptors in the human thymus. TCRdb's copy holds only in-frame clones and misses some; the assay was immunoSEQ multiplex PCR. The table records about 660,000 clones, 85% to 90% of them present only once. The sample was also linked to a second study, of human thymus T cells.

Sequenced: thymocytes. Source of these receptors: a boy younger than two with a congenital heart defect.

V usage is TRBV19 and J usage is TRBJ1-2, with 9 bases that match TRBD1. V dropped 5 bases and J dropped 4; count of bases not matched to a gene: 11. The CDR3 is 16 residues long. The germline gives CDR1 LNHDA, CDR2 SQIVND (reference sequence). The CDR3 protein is CASSSPGQGFVYGYTF. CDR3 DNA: TGTGCCAGTAGTTCTCCGGGACAGGGCTTCGTCTATGGCTACACCTTC.

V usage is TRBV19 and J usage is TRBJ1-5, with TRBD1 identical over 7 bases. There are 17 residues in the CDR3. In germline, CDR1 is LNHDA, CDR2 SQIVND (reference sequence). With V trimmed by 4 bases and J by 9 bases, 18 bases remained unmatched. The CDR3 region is CASSRNHRGTQYWPQHF. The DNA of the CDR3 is TGTGCCAGTAGTAGAAACCACAGGGGCACACAGTACTGGCCCCAGCATTTT. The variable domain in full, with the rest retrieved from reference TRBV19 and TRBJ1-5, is DGGITQSPKYLFRKEGQNVTLSCEQNLNHDAMYWYRQDPGQGLRLIYYSQIVNDFQKGDIAEGYSVSREKKESFPLTVTSAQKNPTAFYLCASSRNHRGTQYWPQHFGDGTRLSIL.

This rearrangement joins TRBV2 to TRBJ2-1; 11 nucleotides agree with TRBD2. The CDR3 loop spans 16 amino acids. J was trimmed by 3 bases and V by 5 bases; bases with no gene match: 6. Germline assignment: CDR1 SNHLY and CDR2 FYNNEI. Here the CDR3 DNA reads TGTGCCAGCAGTCCCCCCGGGACTAGCGGCTACAATGAGCAGTTCTTC. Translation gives CASSPPGTSGYNEQFF.

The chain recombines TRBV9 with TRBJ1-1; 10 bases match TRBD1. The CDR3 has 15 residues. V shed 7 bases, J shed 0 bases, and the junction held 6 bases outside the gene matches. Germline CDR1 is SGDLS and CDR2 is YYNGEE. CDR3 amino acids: CASGGQGVLNTEAFF. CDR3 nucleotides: TGTGCCAGCGGCGGACAGGGGGTTCTGAACACTGAAGCTTTCTTT.

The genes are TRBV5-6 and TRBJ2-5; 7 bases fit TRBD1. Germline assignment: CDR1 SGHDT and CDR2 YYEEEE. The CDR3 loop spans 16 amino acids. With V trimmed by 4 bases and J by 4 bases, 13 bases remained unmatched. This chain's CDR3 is CASSLSGQRRGETQYF. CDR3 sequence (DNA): TGTGCCAGCAGCCTGTCGGGACAGCGGAGAGGAGAGACCCAGTACTTC.

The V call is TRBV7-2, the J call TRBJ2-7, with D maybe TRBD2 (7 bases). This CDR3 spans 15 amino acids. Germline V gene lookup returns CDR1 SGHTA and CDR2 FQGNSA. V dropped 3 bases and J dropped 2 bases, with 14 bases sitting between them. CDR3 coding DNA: TGTGCCAGCAGCTTGGGAGGGGGGGACACCTACGAGCAGTACTTC. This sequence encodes CASSLGGGDTYEQYF.

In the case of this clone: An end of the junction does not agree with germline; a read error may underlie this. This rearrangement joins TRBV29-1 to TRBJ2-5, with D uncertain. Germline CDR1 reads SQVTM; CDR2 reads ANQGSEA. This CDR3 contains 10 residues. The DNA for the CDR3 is TGCAGCGTTCCCTTAGAGATCCAGTACTTC. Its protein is CSVPLEIQYF. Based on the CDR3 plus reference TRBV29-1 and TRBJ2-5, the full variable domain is SAVISQKPSRDICQRGTSLTIQCQVDSQVTMMFWYRQQPGQSLTLIATANQGSEATYESGFVIDKFPISRPNLTFSTLTVSNMSPEDSSIYLCSVPLEIQYFGPGTRLLVL.

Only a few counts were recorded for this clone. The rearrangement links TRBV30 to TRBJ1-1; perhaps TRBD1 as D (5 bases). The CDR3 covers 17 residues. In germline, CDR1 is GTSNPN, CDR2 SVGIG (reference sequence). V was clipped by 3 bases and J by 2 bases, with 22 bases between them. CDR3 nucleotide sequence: TGTGCCTGGAGCCCAGAGGGTGGGACTTCGGGAAACACTGAAGCTTTCTTT. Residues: CAWSPEGGTSGNTEAFF.

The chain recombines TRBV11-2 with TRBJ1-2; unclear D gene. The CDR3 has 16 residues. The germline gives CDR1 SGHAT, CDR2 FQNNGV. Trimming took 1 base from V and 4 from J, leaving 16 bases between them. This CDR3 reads CASSLARPTDPYGYTF. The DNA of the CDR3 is TGTGCCAGCAGCTTAGCCCGGCCCACAGACCCCTATGGCTACACCTTC. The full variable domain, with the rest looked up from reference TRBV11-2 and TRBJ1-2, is EAGVAQSPRYKIIEKRQSVAFWCNPISGHATLYWYQQILGQGPKLLIQFQNNGVVDDSQLPKDRFSAERLKGVDSTLKIQPAKLEDSAVYLCASSLARPTDPYGYTFGSGTRLTVV.

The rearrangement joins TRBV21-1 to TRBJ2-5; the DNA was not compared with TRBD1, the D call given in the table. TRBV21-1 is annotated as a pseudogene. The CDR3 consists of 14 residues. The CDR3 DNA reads TGTGCCAGCAGCAAAATGGGGGCGCTTGAGACCCAGTACTTC. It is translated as CASSKMGALETQYF.

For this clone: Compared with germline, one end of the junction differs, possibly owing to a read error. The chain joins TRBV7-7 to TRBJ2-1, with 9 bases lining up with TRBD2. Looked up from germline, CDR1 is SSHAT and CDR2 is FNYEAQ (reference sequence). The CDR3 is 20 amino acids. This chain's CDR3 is CASSPGEGRGTSRPYNEQFF. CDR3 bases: TGTGCTAGCAGCCCAGGAGAGGGGCGTGGGACTAGCAGGCCCTACAATGAGCAGTTCTTC.

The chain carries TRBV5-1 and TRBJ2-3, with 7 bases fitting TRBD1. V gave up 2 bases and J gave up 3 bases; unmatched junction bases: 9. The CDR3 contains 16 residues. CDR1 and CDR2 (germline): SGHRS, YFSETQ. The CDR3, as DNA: TGCGCCAGCAGCTTCTACACAGGGGCTGGGACAGATACGCAGTATTTT. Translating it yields CASSFYTGAGTDTQYF.

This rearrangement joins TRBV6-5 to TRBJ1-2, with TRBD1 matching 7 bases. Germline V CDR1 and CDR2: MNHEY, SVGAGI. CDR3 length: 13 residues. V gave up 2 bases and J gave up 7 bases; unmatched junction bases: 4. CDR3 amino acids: CASSYTTGVGYTF. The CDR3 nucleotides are TGTGCCAGCAGTTACACTACAGGGGTTGGCTACACCTTC.

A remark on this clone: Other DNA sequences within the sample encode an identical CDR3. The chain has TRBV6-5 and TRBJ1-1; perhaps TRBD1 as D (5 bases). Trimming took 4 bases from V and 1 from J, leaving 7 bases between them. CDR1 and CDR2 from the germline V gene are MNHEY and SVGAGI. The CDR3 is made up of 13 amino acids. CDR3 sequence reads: CASSFDRNTEAFF. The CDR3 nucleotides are TGTGCCAGCAGTTTTGACAGGAACACTGAAGCTTTCTTT.

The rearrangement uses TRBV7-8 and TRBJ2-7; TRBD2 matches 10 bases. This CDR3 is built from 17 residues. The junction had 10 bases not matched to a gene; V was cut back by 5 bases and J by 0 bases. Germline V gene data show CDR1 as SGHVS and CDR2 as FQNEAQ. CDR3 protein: CASSESIAGGPSYEQYF. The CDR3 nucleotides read TGTGCCAGCAGCGAATCGATAGCGGGAGGACCCTCCTACGAGCAGTACTTC.

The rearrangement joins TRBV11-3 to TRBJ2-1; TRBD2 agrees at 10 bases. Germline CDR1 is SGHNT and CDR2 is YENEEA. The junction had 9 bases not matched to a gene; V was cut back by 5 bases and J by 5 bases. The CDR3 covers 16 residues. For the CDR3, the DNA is TGTGCCAGCAGCCGGACTAGCGGAATAAGCGACAATGAGCAGTTCTTC. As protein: CASSRTSGISDNEQFF.